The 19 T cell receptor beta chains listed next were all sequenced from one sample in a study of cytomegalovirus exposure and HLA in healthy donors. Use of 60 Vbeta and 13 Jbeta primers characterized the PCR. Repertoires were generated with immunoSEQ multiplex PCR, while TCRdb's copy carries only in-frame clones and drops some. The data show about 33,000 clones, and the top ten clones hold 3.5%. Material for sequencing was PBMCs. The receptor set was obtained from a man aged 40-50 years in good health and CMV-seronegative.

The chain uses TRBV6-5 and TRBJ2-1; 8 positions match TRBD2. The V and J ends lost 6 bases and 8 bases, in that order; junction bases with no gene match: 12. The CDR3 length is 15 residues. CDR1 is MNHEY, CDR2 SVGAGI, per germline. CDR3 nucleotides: TGTGCCAGCAGCCGGAGCGGGAGAATTGTCGATGAGCAGTTCTTC. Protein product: CASSRSGRIVDEQFF.

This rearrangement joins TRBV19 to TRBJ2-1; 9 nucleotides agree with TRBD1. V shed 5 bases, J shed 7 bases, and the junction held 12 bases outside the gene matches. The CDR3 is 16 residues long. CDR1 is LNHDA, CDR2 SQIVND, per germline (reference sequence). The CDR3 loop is CASSLRQGQGMNEQFF. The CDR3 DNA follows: TGTGCCAGTAGTCTCCGTCAGGGACAGGGTATGAATGAGCAGTTCTTC.

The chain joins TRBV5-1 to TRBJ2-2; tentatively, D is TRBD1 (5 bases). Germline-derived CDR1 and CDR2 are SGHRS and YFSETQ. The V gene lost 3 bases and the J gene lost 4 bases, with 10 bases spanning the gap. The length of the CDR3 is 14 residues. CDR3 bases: TGCGCCAGCAGCTCGAGTCAGGGCACCGGGGAGCTGTTTTTT. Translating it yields CASSSSQGTGELFF.

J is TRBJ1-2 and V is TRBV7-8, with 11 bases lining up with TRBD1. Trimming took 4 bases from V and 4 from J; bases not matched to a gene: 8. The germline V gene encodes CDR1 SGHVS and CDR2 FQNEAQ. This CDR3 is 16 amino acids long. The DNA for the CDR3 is TGTGCCAGCAGCTCGACCGGGACAGGGGGAACCTATGGCTACACCTTC. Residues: CASSSTGTGGTYGYTF. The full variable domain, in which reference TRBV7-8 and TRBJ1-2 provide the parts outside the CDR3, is GAGVSQSPRYKVAKRGQDVALRCDPISGHVSLFWYQQALGQGPEFLTYFQNEAQLDKSGLPSDRFFAERPEGSVSTLKIQRTQQEDSAVYLCASSSTGTGGTYGYTFGSGTRLTVV.

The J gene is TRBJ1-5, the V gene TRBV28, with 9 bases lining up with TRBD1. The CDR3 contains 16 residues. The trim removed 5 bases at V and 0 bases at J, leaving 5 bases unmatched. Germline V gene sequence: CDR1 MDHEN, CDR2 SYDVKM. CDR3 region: CASSGTGLYSNQPQHF. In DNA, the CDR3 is TGTGCCAGCAGTGGGACAGGGCTGTATAGCAATCAGCCCCAGCATTTT.

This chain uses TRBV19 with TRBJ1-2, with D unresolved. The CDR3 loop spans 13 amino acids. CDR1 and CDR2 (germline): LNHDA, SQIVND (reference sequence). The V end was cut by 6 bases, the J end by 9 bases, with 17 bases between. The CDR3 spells CASRTEGWRSYTF. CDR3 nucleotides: TGTGCCAGTAGAACGGAGGGATGGAGAAGCTACACCTTC.

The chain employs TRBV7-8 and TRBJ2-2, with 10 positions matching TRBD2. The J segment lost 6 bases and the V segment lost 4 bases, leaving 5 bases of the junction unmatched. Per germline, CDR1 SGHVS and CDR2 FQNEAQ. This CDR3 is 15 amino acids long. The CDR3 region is CASSYQAGGPGELFF. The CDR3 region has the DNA TGTGCCAGCAGCTACCAAGCGGGAGGGCCCGGGGAGCTGTTTTTT.

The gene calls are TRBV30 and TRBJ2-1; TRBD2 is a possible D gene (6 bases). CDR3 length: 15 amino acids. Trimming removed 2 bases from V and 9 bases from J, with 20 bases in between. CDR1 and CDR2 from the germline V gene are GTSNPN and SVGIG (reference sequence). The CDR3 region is CAWSNGRRTTGEQFF. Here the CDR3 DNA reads TGTGCCTGGAGTAATGGCAGGAGGACTACGGGTGAGCAGTTCTTC.

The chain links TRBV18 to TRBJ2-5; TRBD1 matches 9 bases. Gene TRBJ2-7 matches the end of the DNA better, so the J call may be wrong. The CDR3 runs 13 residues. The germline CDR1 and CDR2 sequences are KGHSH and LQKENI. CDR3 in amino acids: CASSGTGNYEQYF. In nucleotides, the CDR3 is TGTGCCAGCTCCGGGACAGGGAACTACGAGCAGTACTTC.

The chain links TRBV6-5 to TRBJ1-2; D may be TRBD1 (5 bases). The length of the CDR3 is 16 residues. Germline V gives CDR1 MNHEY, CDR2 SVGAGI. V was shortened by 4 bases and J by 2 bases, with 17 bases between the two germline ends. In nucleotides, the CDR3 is TGTGCCAGCAGTTTTACCGGCGCGGGACGGAACTATGGCTACACCTTC. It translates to CASSFTGAGRNYGYTF.

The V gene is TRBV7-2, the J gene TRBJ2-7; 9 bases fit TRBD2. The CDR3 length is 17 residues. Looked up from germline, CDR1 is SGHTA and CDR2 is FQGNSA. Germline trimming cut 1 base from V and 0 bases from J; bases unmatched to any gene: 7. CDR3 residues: CASSLGLADELSYEQYF. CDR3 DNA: TGTGCCAGCAGCTTAGGACTAGCGGACGAACTCTCCTACGAGCAGTACTTC.

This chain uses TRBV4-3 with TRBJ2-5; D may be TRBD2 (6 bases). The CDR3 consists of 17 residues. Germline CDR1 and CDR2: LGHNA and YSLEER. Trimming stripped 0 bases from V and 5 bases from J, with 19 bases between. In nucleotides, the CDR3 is TGCGCCAGCAGCCAAGATCTAGGAGGGGACGGCAGGGAGACCCAGTACTTC. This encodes CASSQDLGGDGRETQYF.

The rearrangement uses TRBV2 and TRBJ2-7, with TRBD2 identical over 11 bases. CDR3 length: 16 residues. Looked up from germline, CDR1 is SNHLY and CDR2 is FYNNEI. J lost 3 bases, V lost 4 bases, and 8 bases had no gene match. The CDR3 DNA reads TGTGCCAGCAGTGTGGGTGGGACTAGCGGATTCTACGAGCAGTACTTC. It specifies CASSVGGTSGFYEQYF.

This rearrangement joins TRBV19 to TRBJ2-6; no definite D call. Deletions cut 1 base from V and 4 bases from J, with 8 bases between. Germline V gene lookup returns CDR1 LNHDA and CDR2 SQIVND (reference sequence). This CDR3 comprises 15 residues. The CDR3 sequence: CASSIGGFGANVLTF. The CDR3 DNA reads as TGTGCCAGTAGTATAGGAGGATTCGGGGCCAACGTCCTGACTTTC.

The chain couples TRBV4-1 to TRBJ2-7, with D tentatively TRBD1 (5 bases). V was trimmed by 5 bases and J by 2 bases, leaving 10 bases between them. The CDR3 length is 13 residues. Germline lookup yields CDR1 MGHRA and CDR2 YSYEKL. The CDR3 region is CASSYDSTYEQYF. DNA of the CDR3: TGCGCCAGCAGCTATGACAGTACCTACGAGCAGTACTTC.

The CDR3 spells CASTPSGVLDTQYF. CDR3 coding DNA: TGTGCCAGCACTCCTAGCGGGGTCCTTGATACGCAGTATTTT. The chain uses TRBV6-1 and TRBJ2-3; 9 nucleotides agree with TRBD2. Germline CDR1 reads MNHNS; CDR2 reads SASEGT. J gave up 6 bases and V 7 bases, and 8 bases lay outside the gene matches. CDR3 length equals 14 residues.

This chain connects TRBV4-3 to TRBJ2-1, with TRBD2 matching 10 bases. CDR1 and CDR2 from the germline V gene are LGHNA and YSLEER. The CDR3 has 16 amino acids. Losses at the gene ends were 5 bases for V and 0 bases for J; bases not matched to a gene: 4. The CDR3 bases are TGCGCCAGCAGCGCTAGCGGGGGTGCCTCCTACAATGAGCAGTTCTTC. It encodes CASSASGGASYNEQFF.

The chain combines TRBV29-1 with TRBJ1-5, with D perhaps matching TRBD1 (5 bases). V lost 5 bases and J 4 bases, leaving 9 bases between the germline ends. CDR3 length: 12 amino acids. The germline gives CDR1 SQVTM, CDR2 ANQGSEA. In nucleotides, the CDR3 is TGCAGCGTTTCTGACAGAAATCAGCCCCAGCATTTT. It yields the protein CSVSDRNQPQHF.

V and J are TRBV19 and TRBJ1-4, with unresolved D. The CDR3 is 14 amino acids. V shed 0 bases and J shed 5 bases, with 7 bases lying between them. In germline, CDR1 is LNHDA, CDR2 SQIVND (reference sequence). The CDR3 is CASSIESENEKLFF. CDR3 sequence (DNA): TGTGCCAGTAGTATAGAATCGGAGAATGAAAAACTGTTTTTT.